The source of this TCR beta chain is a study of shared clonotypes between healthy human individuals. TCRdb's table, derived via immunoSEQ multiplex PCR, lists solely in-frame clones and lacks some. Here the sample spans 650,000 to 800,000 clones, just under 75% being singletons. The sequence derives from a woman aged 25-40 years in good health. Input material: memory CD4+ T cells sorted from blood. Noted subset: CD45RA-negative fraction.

The CDR3 is CATRNDRGGTDTQYF. The CDR3 coding sequence is TGTGCCACCAGGAATGACAGGGGTGGGACAGATACGCAGTATTTT. This rearrangement joins TRBV15 to TRBJ2-3, with 8 bases fitting TRBD1. The CDR3 is 15 amino acids. With V trimmed by 6 bases and J by 3 bases, 8 bases remained unmatched. Per the germline V gene, CDR1 is LNHNV and CDR2 is YYDKDF (reference sequence).